The present TCR beta chain was sequenced within a study of blood T cells in healthy people across ages. The wider study: About one barcoded TCR beta cDNA was captured per two T cells.

This clonotype was detected many times. Peripheral blood, 9.5 to 10 milliliters per donor, was collected. Isolating PBMCs gave at least 6 million of these cells per sample. This CDR3 region has 17 residues. J was trimmed by 4 bases and V by 4 bases; bases with no gene match: 11. Germline CDR1 LGHDT, CDR2 YNNKEL (reference sequence). Next came a second PCR, run for about 6 to 11 cycles, which used a sample-barcoded 5' primer along with a J-beta primer mix. MiXCR, applied by TCRdb to the 5' RACE reads, yields one record per CDR3 protein. This table holds 850,000 to 1,000,000 distinct CDR3 sequences, around 46% found once.

The sequenced material came from blood. The receptor was isolated from a man aged 25-45 years in good health. The rearrangement links TRBV3-1 to TRBJ2-1; TRBD2 aligns across 9 bases. Here the CDR3 DNA reads TGTGCCAGCAGCCCCCTTTGGGTAGCGGGGGTTTACAATGAGCAGTTCTTC. It specifies CASSPLWVAGVYNEQFF.